The TCR beta chain under discussion was sequenced for a study of OX40 agonist ivuxolimab in advanced cancers. TCRdb keeps only in-frame clones here, not all; method: immunoSEQ multiplex PCR. This table holds tens of thousands of clones, approximately 91% found once. Of note for this clone: The antigen is unknown.

General study points: The CD4+ and CD8+ T cells in the blood had expanded clonally by week 6 at 0.1 to 3.0 mg/kg.

Source: CD4+ or CD8+ T cells sorted from blood, taken in a trial of the OX40 agonist ivuxolimab. This TCR was sampled from an adult with an advanced solid tumor such as melanoma, head and neck, liver or kidney cancer.

The CDR3 region is CASSPSGGDNYGYTF. The CDR3 coding sequence is TGTGCCAGCAGCCCTTCCGGGGGGGACAACTATGGCTACACCTTC. V usage is TRBV5-4 and J usage is TRBJ1-2; possibly TRBD1 for D (5 bases). The CDR3 sequence is 15 residues long. Trimming removed 4 bases from V and 2 bases from J, with 15 bases in between. CDR1 and CDR2 from the germline V gene are SGHNT and YYREEE (reference sequence).